This T cell receptor (beta chain) was identified in a study of T cell responses to AZD1222 COVID-19 vaccine. Only in-frame clones appear in the TCRdb table, and some are missing; sequencing was by immunoSEQ multiplex PCR. The sample contains some 150,000 clones, about 82% of which appear only once. Comment on this clone: Antigen: not known.

Study-level results: Two AZD1222 doses significantly raised spike-specific TCR breadth and depth over controls.

The CDR3 is 15 residues long. Germline V gene lookup returns CDR1 MGHRA and CDR2 YSYEKL. The ends were cut back, 4 bases at V and 4 bases at J, with 16 bases in the middle. The input for sequencing was peripheral blood, taken 28 days after the second dose of the MenACWY control vaccine. The genes are TRBV4-1 and TRBJ1-2; D is unresolved. The TCR was taken from an adult who received the MenACWY meningococcal vaccine as a control. CDR3 sequence reads: CASSPLGNSPYGYTF. CDR3 nucleotide sequence: TGCGCCAGCAGCCCTCTGGGGAACAGTCCCTATGGCTACACCTTC.